This T cell receptor beta chain was recorded in a study of cytomegalovirus exposure and HLA in healthy donors. Study in general: The approximately 120 validation repertoires were reported in a later analysis to have been generated on the same platform as the roughly 720 first-cohort repertoires.

The CDR3 sequence is 15 residues long. The germline CDR1 and CDR2 sequences are MNHEY and SVGAGI. V was shortened by 2 bases and J by 1 base, with 8 bases between the two germline ends. Clones were read by immunoSEQ multiplex PCR, and TCRdb kept only the in-frame ones, dropping some. The sample consists of some 110,000 clones, about 87% of them appearing once. Study-level points and caveats: Cytomegalovirus status, reportedly, was diagnosed with high specificity and sensitivity by the classifier. Rare sequences made up most TCRs, while some public TCRs were found in many donors. Confirmation was obtained in vitro that three CMV-associated chains are specific for CMV antigens.

On this clone itself: As yet, its antigen is unknown.

Sample: PBMCs. This TCR was sampled from a man in his late teens or twenties in good health and CMV-seronegative. The chain links TRBV6-5 to TRBJ2-2; D is perhaps TRBD1 (5 bases). This CDR3 is CASSYQGGNTGELFF. The CDR3 DNA reads TGTGCCAGCAGTTACCAGGGCGGGAACACCGGGGAGCTGTTTTTT.